The table lists the clone carrying this T cell receptor (beta chain) with a few counts. Its antigen is unidentified. This CDR3 spans 20 amino acids. Germline V gives CDR1 MNHEY, CDR2 SVGEGT. The V end was cut by 2 bases, the J end by 2 bases, with 26 bases between. Synthesis of TCR beta cDNA was carried out from 500 ng total RNA with a constant-region primer. Employing slightly modified ARM-PCR, three nested multiplex PCR rounds were run, and these gave rise to the TCR beta libraries. TRBV1-TRBV30 forward primers paired with a C-beta reverse primer drove the first two PCR rounds, about 10 cycles each. Each CDR3 protein gets one entry after TCRdb re-called the multiplex PCR reads with MiXCR. The sample holds nearly 200,000 distinct CDR3 sequences, less than 70% seen once. Germline DNA was also extracted, and blood RNA derived from unsorted whole blood. This sample was taken from a study of tumor-infiltrating lymphocytes in primary liver carcinoma. Study-level findings and limits: Tumors reached a significantly greater top-250-clone fraction than blood did (p = 0.039).

The sequenced material came from peripheral blood. V is TRBV6-2 or TRBV6-3 and J is TRBJ2-3; weak D call: TRBD1 (7 bases). This clonotype was obtained from a woman aged 55 to 70 with primary liver carcinoma and hepatitis B virus infection. The CDR3 coding sequence is TGTGCCAGCAGTTACGGTGGGAGGACAGGTCTTCAACTATCCACAGATACGCAGTATTTT. Protein product: CASSYGGRTGLQLSTDTQYF.